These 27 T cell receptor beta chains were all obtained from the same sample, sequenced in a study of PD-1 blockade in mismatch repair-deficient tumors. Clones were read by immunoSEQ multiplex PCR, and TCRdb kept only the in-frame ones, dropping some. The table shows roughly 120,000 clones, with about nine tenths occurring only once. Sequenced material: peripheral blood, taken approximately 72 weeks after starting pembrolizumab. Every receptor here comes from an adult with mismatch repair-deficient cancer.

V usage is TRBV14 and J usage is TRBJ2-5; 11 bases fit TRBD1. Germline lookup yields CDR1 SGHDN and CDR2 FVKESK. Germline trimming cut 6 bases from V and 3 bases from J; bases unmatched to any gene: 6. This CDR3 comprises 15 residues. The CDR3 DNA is TGTGCCAGCAGACATTCGGGACAGGGGGAAGAGACCCAGTACTTC. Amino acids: CASRHSGQGEETQYF.

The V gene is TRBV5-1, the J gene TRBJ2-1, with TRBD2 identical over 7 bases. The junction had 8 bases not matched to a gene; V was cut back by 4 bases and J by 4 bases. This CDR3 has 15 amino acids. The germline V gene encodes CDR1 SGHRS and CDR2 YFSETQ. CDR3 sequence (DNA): TGCGCCAGCAGCGCGACCGGACTAGGTTACAATGAGCAGTTCTTC. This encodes CASSATGLGYNEQFF. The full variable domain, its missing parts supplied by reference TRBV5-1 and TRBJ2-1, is KAGVTQTPRYLIKTRGQQVTLSCSPISGHRSVSWYQQTPGQGLQFLFEYFSETQRNKGNFPGRFSGRQFSNSRSEMNVSTLELGDSALYLCASSATGLGYNEQFFGPGTRLTVL.

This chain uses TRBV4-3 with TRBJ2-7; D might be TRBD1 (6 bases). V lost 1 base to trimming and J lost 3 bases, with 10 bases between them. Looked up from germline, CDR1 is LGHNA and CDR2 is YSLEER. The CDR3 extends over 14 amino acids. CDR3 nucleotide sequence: TGCGCCAGCAGCCAAGGGGGGCAGGGCTACGAGCAGTACTTC. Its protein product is CASSQGGQGYEQYF.

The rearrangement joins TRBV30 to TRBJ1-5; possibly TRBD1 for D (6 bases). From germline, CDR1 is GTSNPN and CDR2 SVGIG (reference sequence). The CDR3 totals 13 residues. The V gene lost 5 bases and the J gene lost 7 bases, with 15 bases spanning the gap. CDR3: CAWATGLGQPQHF. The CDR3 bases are TGTGCCTGGGCCACAGGGTTAGGGCAGCCCCAGCATTTT.

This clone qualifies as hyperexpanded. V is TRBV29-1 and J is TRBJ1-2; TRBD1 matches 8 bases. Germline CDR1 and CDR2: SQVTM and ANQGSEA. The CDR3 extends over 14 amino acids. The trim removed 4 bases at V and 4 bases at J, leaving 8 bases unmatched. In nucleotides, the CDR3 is TGCAGCGTTGTGCCCGGGACAGGAGCCTATGGCTACACCTTC. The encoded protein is CSVVPGTGAYGYTF.

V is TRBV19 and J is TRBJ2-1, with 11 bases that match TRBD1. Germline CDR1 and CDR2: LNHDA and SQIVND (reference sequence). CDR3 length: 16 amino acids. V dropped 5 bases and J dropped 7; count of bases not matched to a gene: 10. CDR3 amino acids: CASSLTGTGGRNEQFF. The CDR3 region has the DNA TGTGCCAGTAGTCTAACCGGGACAGGGGGGAGGAATGAGCAGTTCTTC.

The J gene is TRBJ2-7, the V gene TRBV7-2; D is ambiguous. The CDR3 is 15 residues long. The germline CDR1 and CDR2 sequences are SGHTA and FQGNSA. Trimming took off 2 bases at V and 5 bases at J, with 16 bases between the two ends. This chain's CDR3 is CASSLLGSLIDEQYF. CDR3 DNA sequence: TGTGCCAGCAGCTTACTTGGGTCGCTTATCGACGAGCAGTACTTC.

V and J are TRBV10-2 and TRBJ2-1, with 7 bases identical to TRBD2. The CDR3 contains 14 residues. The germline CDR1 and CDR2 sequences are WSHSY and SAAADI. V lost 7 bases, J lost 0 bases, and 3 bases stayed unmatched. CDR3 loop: CASMRGSSYNEQFF. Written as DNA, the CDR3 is TGCGCCAGCATGCGCGGGAGCTCCTACAATGAGCAGTTCTTC.

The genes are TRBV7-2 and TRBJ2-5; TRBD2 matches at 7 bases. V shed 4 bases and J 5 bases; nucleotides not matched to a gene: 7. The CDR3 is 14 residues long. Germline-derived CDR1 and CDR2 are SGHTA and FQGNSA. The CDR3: CASSSGLGGETQYF. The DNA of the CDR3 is TGTGCCAGCAGCTCCGGACTAGGTGGGGAGACCCAGTACTTC.

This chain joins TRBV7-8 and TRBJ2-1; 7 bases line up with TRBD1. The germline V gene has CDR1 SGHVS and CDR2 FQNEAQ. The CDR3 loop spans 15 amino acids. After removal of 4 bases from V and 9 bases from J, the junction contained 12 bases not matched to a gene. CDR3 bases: TGTGCCAGCAGCTCCAGACAGGGAGTCGCTGGTGAGCAGTTCTTC. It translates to CASSSRQGVAGEQFF.

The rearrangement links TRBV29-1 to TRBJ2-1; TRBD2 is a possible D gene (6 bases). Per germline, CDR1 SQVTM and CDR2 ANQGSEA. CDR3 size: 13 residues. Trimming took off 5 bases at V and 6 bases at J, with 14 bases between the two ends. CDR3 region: CSVSSSAGNEQFF. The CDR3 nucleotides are TGCAGCGTTTCGTCTAGCGCAGGCAATGAGCAGTTCTTC.

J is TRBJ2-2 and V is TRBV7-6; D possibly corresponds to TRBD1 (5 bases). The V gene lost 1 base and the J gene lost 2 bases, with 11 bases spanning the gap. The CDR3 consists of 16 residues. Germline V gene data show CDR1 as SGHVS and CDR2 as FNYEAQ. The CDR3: CASSLVSRANTGELFF. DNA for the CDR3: TGTGCCAGCAGCTTAGTCAGCAGGGCCAACACCGGGGAGCTGTTTTTT.

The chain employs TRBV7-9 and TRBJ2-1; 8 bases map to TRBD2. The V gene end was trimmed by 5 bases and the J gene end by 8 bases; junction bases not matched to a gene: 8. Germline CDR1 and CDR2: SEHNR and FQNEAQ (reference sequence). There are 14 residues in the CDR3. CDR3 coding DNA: TGTGCCAGCAGCCAGCGGGAGCGTCGGTATGAGCAGTTCTTC. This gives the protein CASSQRERRYEQFF.

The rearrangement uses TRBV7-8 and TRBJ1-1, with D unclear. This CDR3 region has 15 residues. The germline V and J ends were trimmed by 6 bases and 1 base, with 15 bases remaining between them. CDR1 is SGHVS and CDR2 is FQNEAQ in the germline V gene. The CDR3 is CASSPPDSANTEAFF. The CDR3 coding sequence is TGTGCCAGCAGTCCCCCGGACTCAGCGAACACTGAAGCTTTCTTT.

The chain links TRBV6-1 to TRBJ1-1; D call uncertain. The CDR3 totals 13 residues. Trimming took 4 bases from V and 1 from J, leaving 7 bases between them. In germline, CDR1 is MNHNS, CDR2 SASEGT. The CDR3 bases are TGTGCCAGCAGTGTTACAGAGAACACTGAAGCTTTCTTT. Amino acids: CASSVTENTEAFF.

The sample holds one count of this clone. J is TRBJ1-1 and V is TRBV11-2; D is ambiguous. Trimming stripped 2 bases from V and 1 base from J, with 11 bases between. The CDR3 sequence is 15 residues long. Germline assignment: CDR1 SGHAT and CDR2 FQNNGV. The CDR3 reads CASSLRSVTNTEAFF. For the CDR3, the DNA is TGTGCCAGCAGCTTAAGATCTGTGACGAACACTGAAGCTTTCTTT.

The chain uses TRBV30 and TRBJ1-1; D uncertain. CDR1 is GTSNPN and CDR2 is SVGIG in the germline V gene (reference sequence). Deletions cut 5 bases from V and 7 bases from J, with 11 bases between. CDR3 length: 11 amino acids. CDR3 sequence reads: CAWSHGIEAFF. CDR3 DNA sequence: TGTGCCTGGTCGCACGGGATTGAAGCTTTCTTT.

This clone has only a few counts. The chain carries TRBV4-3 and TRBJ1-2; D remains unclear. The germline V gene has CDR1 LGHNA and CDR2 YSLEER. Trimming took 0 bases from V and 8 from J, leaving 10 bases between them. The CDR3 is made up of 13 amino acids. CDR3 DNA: TGCGCCAGCAGCCAAGATGGGATTAGGGGCTACACCTTC. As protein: CASSQDGIRGYTF.

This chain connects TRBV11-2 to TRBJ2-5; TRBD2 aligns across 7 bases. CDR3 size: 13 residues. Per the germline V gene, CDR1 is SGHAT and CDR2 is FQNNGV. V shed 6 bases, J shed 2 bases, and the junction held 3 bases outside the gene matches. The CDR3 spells CASSKGGQETQYF. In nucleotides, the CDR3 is TGTGCCAGCAGTAAGGGAGGGCAAGAGACCCAGTACTTC. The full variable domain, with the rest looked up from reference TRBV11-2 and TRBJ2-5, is EAGVAQSPRYKIIEKRQSVAFWCNPISGHATLYWYQQILGQGPKLLIQFQNNGVVDDSQLPKDRFSAERLKGVDSTLKIQPAKLEDSAVYLCASSKGGQETQYFGPGTRLLVL.

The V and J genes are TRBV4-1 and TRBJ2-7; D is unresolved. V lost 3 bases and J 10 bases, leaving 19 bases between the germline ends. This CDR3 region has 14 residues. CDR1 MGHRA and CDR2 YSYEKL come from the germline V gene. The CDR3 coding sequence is TGCGCCAGCAGCCAGTCCACTAACGCACCTTTCCAGTACTTC. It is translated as CASSQSTNAPFQYF.

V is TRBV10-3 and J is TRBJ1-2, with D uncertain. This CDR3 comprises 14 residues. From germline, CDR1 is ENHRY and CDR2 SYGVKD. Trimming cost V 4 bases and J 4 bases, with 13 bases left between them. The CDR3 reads CAISGGGPLYGYTF. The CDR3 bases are TGTGCCATCAGTGGAGGAGGACCCCTCTATGGCTACACCTTC.

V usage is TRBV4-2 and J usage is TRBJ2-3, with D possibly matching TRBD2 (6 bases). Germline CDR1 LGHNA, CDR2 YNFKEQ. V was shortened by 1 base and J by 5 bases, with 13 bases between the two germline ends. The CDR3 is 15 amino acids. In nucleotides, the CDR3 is TGTGCCAGCAGCCAAGTCGGCGGGATTGGAGATACGCAGTATTTT. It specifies CASSQVGGIGDTQYF.

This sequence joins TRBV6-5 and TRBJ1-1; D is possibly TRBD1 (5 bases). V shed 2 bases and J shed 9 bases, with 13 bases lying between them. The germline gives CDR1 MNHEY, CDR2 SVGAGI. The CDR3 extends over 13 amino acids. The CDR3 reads CASSYPGRGKAFF. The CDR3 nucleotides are TGTGCCAGCAGTTACCCGGGGCGCGGGAAAGCTTTCTTT.

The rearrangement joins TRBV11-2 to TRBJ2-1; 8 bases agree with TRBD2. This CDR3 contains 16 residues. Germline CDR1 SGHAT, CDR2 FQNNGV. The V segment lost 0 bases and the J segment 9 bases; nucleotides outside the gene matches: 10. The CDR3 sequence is CASSLDPGGPSGEQFF. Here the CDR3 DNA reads TGTGCCAGCAGCTTAGATCCGGGAGGGCCCTCCGGTGAGCAGTTCTTC. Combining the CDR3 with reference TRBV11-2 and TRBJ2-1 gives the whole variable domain EAGVAQSPRYKIIEKRQSVAFWCNPISGHATLYWYQQILGQGPKLLIQFQNNGVVDDSQLPKDRFSAERLKGVDSTLKIQPAKLEDSAVYLCASSLDPGGPSGEQFFGPGTRLTVL.

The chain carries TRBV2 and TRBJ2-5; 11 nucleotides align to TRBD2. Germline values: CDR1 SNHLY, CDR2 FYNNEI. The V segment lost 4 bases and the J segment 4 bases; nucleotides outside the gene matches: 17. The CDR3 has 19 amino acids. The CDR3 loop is CASSAAGLAGHLQRETQYF. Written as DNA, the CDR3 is TGTGCCAGCAGTGCTGCAGGACTAGCGGGCCACTTACAAAGAGAGACCCAGTACTTC. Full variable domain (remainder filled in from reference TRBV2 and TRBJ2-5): EPEVTQTPSHQVTQMGQEVILRCVPISNHLYFYWYRQILGQKVEFLVSFYNNEISEKSEIFDDQFSVERPDGSNFTLKIRSTKLEDSAMYFCASSAAGLAGHLQRETQYFGPGTRLLVL.

As DNA, the CDR3 is TGTGCCAGCAGTTACACAGGGACAGCTACCTACGAGCAGTACTTC. Translation: CASSYTGTATYEQYF. The V gene is TRBV6-5, the J gene TRBJ2-7; 7 nucleotides match TRBD1. Germline-derived CDR1 and CDR2 are MNHEY and SVGAGI. CDR3 length: 15 amino acids. V dropped 2 bases and J dropped 2; count of bases not matched to a gene: 6.

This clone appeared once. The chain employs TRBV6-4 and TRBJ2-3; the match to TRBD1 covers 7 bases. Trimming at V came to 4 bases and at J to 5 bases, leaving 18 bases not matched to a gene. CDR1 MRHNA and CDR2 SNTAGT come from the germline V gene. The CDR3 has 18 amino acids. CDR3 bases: TGTGCCAGCAGTGCCATCCGACCGACAAACAGGGGTGGAGATACGCAGTATTTT. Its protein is CASSAIRPTNRGGDTQYF.